This note documents a single TCR beta chain sequence. What it binds is not known. V gave up 4 bases and J gave up 3 bases, with 19 bases separating them. CDR3 length: 17 amino acids. Germline values: CDR1 LNHDA, CDR2 SQIVND (reference sequence). These data originate in a study of cytomegalovirus exposure and HLA in healthy donors. Points from the study as a whole: The majority of TCR sequences were rare, yet some public TCRs appeared in many donors.

It was with 60 Vbeta and 13 Jbeta primers that the PCR ran. The assay was immunoSEQ multiplex PCR, and TCRdb's table has in-frame clones only and misses some. The profile shows some 150,000 clones, 79% of them singletons. The origin of this receptor is a male donor in good health and CMV-seronegative. The chain employs TRBV19 and TRBJ1-5, with TRBD1 as a possible D gene (6 bases). Sequencing input: PBMCs. As DNA, the CDR3 is TGTGCCAGTAGTAAAGGATCCGGGACAAGAAACAATCAGCCCCAGCATTTT. Its protein product is CASSKGSGTRNNQPQHF.